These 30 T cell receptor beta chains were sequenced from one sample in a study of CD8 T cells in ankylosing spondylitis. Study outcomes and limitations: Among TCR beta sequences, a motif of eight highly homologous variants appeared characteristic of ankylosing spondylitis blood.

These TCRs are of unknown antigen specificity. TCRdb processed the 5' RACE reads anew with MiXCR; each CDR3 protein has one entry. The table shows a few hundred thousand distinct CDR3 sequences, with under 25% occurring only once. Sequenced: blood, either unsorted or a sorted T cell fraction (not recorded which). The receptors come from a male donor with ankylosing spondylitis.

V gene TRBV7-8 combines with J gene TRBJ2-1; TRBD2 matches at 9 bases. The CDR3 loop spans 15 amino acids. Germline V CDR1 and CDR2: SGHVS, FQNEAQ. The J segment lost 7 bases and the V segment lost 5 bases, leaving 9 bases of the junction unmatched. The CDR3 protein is CASSGGRAGRNEQFF. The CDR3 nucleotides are TGTGCCAGCAGCGGCGGGAGGGCTGGACGTAATGAGCAGTTCTTC. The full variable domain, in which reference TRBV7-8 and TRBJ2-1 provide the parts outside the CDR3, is GAGVSQSPRYKVAKRGQDVALRCDPISGHVSLFWYQQALGQGPEFLTYFQNEAQLDKSGLPSDRFFAERPEGSVSTLKIQRTQQEDSAVYLCASSGGRAGRNEQFFGPGTRLTVL.

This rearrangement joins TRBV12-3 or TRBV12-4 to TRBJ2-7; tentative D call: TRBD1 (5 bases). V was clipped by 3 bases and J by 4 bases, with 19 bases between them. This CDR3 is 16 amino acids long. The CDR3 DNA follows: TGTGCCAGCAGTTTCTATCCCAGGGAAGGAAGTTACGAGCAGTACTTC. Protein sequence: CASSFYPREGSYEQYF.

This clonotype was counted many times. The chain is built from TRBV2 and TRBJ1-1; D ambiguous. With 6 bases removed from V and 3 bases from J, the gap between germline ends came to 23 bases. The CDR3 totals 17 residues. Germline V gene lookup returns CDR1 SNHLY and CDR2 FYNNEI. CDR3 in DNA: TGTGCCAGCAGCGGCCCATGGGTCATGATCGAGGACACTGAAGCTTTCTTT. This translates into CASSGPWVMIEDTEAFF.

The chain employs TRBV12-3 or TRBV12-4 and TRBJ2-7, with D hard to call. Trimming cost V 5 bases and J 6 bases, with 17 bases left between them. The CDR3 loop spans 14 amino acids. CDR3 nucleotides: TGTGCCAGCAGTCTAACCCTTTTAAGGACCGAGCAGTACTTC. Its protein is CASSLTLLRTEQYF.

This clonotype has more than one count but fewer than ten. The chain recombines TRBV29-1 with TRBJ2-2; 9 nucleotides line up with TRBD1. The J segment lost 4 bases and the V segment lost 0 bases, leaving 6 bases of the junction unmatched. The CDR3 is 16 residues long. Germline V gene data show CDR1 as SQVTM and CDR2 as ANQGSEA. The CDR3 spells CSVEDRTGAGTGELFF. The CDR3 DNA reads TGCAGCGTTGAAGACAGGACAGGGGCAGGCACCGGGGAGCTGTTTTTT.

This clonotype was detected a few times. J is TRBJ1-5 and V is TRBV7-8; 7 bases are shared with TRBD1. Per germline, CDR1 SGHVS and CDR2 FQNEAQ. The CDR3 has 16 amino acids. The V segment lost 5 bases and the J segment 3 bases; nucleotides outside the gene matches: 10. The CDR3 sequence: CASSLDRAVINQPQHF. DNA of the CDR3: TGTGCCAGCAGCCTTGACAGGGCGGTTATCAATCAGCCCCAGCATTTT.

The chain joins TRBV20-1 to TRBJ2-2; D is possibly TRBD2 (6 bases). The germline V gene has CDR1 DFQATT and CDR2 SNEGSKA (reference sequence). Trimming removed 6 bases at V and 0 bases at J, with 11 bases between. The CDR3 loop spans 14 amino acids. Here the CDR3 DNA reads TGCAGTGCCGCTGGGACTGCGAACACCGGGGAGCTGTTTTTT. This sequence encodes CSAAGTANTGELFF.

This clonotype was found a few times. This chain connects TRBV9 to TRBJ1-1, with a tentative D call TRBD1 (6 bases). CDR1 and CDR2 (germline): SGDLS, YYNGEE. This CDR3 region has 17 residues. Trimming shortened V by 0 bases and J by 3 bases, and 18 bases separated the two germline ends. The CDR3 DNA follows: TGTGCCAGCAGCGTAGCCGGAAAACAGGGTACGGACACTGAAGCTTTCTTT. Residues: CASSVAGKQGTDTEAFF.

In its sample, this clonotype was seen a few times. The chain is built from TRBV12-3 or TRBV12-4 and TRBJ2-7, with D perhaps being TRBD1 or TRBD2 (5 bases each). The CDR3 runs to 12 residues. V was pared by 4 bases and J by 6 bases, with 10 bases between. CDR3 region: CASSWDLGEQYF. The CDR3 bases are TGTGCCAGCAGTTGGGACCTAGGCGAGCAGTACTTC.

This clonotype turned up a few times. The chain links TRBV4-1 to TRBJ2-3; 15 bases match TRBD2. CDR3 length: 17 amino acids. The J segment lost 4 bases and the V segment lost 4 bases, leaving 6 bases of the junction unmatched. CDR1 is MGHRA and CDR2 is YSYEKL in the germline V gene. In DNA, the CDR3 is TGCGCCAGCAGCCCTTTGGGACTAGCGGGAGGCGCAGATACGCAGTATTTT. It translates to CASSPLGLAGGADTQYF.

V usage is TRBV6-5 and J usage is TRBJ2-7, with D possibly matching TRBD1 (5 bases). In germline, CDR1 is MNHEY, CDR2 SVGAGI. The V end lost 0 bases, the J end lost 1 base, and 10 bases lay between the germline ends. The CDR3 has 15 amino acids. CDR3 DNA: TGTGCCAGCAGTTACTCCACAGGAAGGTCCTACGAGCAGTACTTC. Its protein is CASSYSTGRSYEQYF.

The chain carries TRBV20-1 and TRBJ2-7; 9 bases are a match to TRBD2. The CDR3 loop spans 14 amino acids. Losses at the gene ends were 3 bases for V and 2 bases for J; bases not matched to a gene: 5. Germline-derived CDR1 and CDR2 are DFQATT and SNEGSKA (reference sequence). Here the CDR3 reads CSARDLAGPYEQYF. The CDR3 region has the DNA TGCAGTGCTAGGGACCTAGCGGGACCCTACGAGCAGTACTTC.

The CDR3 reads CASSLTLNEQFF. As DNA, the CDR3 is TGCGCCAGCAGCTTGACCTTAAATGAGCAGTTCTTC. The rearrangement uses TRBV5-1 and TRBJ2-1; D remains ambiguous. This CDR3 region has 12 residues. Trimming removed 1 base from V and 7 bases from J, with 6 bases in between. Germline assignment: CDR1 SGHRS and CDR2 YFSETQ.

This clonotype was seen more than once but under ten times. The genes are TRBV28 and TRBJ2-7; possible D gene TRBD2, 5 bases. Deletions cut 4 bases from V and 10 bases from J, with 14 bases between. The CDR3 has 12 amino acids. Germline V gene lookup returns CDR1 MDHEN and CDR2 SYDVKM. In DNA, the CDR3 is TGTGCCAGCAGTTCGGACTCTCCAGAACAGTACTTC. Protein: CASSSDSPEQYF.

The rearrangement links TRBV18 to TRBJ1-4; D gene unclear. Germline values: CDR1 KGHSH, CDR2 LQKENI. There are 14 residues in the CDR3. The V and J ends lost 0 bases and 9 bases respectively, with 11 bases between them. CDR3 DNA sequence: TGTGCCAGCTCACCACCAGGGTCCGACCAAAAACTGTTTTTT. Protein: CASSPPGSDQKLFF.

The CDR3 is CASSVRRGHEQFF. The DNA of the CDR3 is TGTGCCAGTAGTGTCCGACGTGGCCATGAGCAGTTCTTC. The chain combines TRBV19 with TRBJ2-1; no clear D. Germline CDR1 reads LNHDA; CDR2 reads SQIVND (reference sequence). This CDR3 spans 13 amino acids. V was cut by 5 bases and J by 8 bases, with 13 bases left in between.

CDR3 DNA: TGCGCCAGCAGCTCGGGACAAGAACCTGAAAAACTGTTTTTT. Residues: CASSSGQEPEKLFF. V usage is TRBV5-1 and J usage is TRBJ1-4; TRBD1 might be the D (6 bases). Between the trimmed V and J ends, which lost 3 bases and 7 bases, there was a span of 13 bases. The germline V gene has CDR1 SGHRS and CDR2 YFSETQ. This CDR3 has 14 amino acids.

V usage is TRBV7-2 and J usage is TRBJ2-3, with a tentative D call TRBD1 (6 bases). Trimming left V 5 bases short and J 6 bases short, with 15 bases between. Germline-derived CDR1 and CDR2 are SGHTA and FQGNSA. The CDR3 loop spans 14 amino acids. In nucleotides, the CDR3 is TGTGCCAGCAGCGCAGAGAACAGGGCGGATACGCAGTATTTT. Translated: CASSAENRADTQYF.

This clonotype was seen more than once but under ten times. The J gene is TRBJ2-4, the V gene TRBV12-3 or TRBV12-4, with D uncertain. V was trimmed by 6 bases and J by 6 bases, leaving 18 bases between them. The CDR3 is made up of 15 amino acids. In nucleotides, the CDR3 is TGTGCCAGCAGCCCTATCCTCAGTGACACAAACATTCAGTACTTC. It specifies CASSPILSDTNIQYF.

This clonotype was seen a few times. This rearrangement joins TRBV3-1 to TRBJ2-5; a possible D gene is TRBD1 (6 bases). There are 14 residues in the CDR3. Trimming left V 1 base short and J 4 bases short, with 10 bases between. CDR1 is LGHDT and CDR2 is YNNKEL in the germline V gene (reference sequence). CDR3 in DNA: TGTGCCAGCAGCCAAGGCACAGGGATAGAGACCCAGTACTTC. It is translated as CASSQGTGIETQYF.

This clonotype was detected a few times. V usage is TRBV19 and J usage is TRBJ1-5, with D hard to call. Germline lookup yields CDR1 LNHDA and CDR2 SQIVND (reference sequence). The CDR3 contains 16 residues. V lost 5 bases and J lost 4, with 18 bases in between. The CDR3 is CASSPTQVFRNQPQHF. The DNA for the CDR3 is TGTGCCAGTAGTCCTACCCAGGTTTTTCGAAATCAGCCCCAGCATTTT.

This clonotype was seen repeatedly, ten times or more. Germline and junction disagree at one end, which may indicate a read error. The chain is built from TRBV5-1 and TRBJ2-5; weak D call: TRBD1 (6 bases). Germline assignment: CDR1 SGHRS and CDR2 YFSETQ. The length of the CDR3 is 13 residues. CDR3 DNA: TGTGCCAGCAGCTTATCAGGGGAAGAGACCCAGTACTTC. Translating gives CASSLSGEETQYF.

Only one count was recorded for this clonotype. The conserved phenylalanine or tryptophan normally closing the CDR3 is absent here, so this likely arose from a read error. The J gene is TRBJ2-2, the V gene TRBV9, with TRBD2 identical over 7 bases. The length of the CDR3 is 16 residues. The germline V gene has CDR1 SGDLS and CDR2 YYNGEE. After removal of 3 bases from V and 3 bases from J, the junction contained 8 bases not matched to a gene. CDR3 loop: CASSARLGGDTGELFC. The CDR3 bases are TGTGCCAGCAGCGCCCGACTGGGGGGGGACACCGGGGAGCTGTTTTGT.

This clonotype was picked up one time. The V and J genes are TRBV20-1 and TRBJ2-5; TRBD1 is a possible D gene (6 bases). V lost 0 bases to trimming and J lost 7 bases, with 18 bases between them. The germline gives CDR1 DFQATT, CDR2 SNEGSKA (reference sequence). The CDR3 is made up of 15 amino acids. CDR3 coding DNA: TGCAGTGCTAGAGATTCGCACAGGGAGAAAGGGACCCAGTACTTC. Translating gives CSARDSHREKGTQYF.

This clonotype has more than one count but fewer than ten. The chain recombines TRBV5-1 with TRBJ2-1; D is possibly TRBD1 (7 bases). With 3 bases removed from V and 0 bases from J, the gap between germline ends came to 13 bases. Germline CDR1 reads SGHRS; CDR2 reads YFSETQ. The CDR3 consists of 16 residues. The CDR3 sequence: CASSWRDSNSYNEQFF. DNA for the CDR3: TGCGCCAGCAGCTGGAGGGACAGCAACTCCTACAATGAGCAGTTCTTC.

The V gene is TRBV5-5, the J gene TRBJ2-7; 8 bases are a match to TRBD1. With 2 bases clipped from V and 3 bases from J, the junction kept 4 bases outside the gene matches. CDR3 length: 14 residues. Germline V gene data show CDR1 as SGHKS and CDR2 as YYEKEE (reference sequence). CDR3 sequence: CASSFTDRGYEQYF. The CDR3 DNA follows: TGTGCCAGCAGCTTTACTGACAGGGGCTACGAGCAGTACTTC.

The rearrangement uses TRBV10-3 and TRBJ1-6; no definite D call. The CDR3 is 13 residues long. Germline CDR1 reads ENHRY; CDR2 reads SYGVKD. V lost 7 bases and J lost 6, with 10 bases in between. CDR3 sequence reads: CAIKGVFNSPLHF. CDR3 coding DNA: TGTGCCATCAAGGGTGTCTTTAATTCACCCCTCCACTTT.

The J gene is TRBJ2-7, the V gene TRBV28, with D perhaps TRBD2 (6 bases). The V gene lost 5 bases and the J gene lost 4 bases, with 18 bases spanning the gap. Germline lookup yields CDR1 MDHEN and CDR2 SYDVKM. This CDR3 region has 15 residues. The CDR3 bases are TGTGCCAGCAGTCCCTCCGGGACTCCCACATACGAGCAGTACTTC. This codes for CASSPSGTPTYEQYF.

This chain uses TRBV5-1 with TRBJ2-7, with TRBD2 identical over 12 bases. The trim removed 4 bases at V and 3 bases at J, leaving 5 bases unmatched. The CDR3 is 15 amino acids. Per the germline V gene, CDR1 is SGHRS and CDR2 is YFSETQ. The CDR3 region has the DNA TGCGCCAGCAGCGTTTGGACTAGCGGGAACTACGAGCAGTACTTC. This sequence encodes CASSVWTSGNYEQYF.

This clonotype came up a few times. CDR3 DNA: TGTGCCAGCAGTCCTCCGGGACTCCCCAGGGAGCTGTTTTTT. Protein sequence: CASSPPGLPRELFF. This chain connects TRBV25-1 to TRBJ2-2; tentative D call: TRBD2 (6 bases). Germline V CDR1 and CDR2: MGHDK, SYGVNS. This CDR3 is built from 14 residues. V was pared by 5 bases and J by 9 bases, with 16 bases between.